This T cell receptor (beta chain) is from a study of response to subunit inactivated influenza vaccine. Study findings and constraints: The authors suggested that every seasonal influenza vaccination recruits few new T cells.

In regard to this clonotype: What it binds is not known.

This CDR3 is built from 21 residues. Germline loops: CDR1 SGHDN, CDR2 FVKESK. With 0 bases clipped from V and 6 bases from J, the junction kept 20 bases outside the gene matches. MiXCR, run by TCRdb on the RT-PCR reads, gives a single entry per CDR3 protein. The sample holds 500,000 to 600,000 distinct CDR3 sequences, around 8% seen once. The chain links TRBV14 to TRBJ2-2; 9 positions match TRBD1. The TCR comes from a man aged 50 to 75 who received an inactivated influenza vaccine. Here the sequenced sample was PBMCs from blood, taken about 23 months after vaccination. CDR3 coding DNA: TGTGCCAGCAGCCAAGATCCACTTGCGGACAGGGGATGGTATCGCGCCGGGGAGCTGTTTTTT. Its protein product is CASSQDPLADRGWYRAGELFF.